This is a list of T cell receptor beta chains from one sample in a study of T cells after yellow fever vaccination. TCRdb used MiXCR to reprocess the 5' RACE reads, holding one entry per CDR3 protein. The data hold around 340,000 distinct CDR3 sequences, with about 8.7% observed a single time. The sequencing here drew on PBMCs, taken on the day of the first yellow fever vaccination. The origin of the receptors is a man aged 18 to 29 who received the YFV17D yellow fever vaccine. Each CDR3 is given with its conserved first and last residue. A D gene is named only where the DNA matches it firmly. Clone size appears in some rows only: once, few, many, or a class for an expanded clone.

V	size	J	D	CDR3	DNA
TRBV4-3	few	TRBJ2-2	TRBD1	CASSQGSFGQGLTGELFF	TGCGCCAGCAGCCAAGGCAGTTTTGGACAGGGGTTAACCGGGGAGCTGTTTTTT
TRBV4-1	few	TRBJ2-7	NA	CASRGFLSYEQYF	TGCGCCAGCAGGGGGTTCCTCTCCTACGAGCAGTACTTC
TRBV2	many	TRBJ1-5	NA	CASSLAASNQPQHF	TGTGCCAGCAGTTTGGCAGCTAGCAATCAGCCCCAGCATTTT
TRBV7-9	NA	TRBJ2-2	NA	CASSYSGDGELFF	TGTGCCAGCAGCTACAGTGGGGACGGGGAGCTGTTTTTT
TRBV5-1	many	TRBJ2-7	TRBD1	CASSPDRVEQYF	TGCGCCAGCAGCCCGGACAGGGTCGAGCAGTACTTC
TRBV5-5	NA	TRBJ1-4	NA	CASSPESQSQLFF	TGTGCCAGCAGCCCTGAAAGCCAATCCCAACTGTTTTTT
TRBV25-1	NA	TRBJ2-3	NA	CASRSVDTQYF	TGTGCCAGCAGATCGGTGGATACGCAGTATTTT
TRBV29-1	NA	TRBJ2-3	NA	CSVESVPLTQYF	TGCAGCGTTGAAAGTGTACCCCTGACGCAGTATTTT
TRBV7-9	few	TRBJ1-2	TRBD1	CASSASGTGYGYTF	TGTGCCAGCAGCGCATCCGGGACAGGGTATGGCTACACCTTC
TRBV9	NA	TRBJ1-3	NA	CASSEWAADSGNTIYF	TGTGCCAGCAGCGAGTGGGCAGCCGACTCTGGAAACACCATATATTTT
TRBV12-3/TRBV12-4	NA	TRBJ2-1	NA	CASSFWYRSSINEQFF	TGTGCCAGCAGTTTTTGGTATCGGTCCAGCATTAATGAGCAGTTCTTC
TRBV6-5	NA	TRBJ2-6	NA	CASSYSTLSGANVLTF	TGTGCCAGCAGTTACTCGACCTTATCTGGGGCCAACGTCCTGACTTTC
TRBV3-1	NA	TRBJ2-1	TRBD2	CASSKWVAGGMSEQFF	TGTGCCAGCAGCAAGTGGGTTGCGGGGGGGATGAGTGAGCAGTTCTTC
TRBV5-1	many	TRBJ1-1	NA	CASSRGQGWGEAFF	TGCGCCAGCAGCCGAGGTCAGGGATGGGGTGAAGCTTTCTTT
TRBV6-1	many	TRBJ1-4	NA	CASRAAHATNEKLFF	TGTGCCAGCAGGGCGGCACACGCAACTAATGAAAAACTGTTTTTT
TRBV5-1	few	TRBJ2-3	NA	CASSGLYPGPADTQYF	TGCGCCAGCAGCGGGTTATACCCAGGACCCGCAGATACGCAGTATTTT
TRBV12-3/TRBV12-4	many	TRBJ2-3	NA	CASSLHRRPTQYF	TGTGCCAGCAGTCTCCACCGCCGGCCTACGCAGTATTTT
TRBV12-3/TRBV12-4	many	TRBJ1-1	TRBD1	CASSQSGTEDTEAFF	TGTGCCAGCAGCCAGTCCGGGACAGAGGACACTGAAGCTTTCTTT
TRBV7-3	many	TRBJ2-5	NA	CASSLGGRSVQETQYF	TGTGCCAGCAGCTTAGGGGGACGTTCAGTCCAAGAGACCCAGTACTTC
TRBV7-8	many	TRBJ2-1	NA	CASSLYQTGGEQFF	TGTGCCAGCAGCTTGTACCAGACTGGAGGGGAGCAGTTCTTC
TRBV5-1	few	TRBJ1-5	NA	CASSLEQGGNQPQHF	TGCGCCAGCAGCTTGGAACAGGGAGGGAATCAGCCCCAGCATTTT
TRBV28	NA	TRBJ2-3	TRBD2	CASSTSGAGPDTQYF	TGTGCCAGCAGCACGAGCGGGGCTGGGCCAGATACGCAGTATTTT
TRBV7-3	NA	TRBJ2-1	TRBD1	CASSLQGEEQFF	TGTGCCAGCAGCTTGCAGGGGGAAGAGCAGTTCTTC
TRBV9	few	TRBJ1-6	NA	CASSVEGRRDSPLHF	TGTGCCAGCAGCGTAGAGGGGAGGAGGGATTCACCCCTCCACTTT
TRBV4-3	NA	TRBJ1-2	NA	CASSQGATNYGYTF	TGCGCCAGCAGCCAAGGGGCGACTAACTATGGCTACACCTTC
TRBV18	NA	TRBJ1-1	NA	CASSPGAATEAFF	TGTGCCAGCTCACCTGGAGCGGCCACTGAAGCTTTCTTT
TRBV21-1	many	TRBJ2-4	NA	CASSIRTGTAKNIQYF	TGTGCCAGCAGCATACGAACCGGGACAGCCAAAAACATTCAGTACTTC
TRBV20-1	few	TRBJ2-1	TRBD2	CSARWGQRGAYNEQFF	TGCAGTGCTAGGTGGGGCCAGCGGGGGGCCTACAATGAGCAGTTCTTC
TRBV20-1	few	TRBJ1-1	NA	CSAPLPGRNSAFF	TGCAGTGCCCCCCTGCCCGGCCGGAATTCAGCTTTCTTT
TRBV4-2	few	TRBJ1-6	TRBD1	CASSQTRKDRTLPNSPLHF	TGTGCCAGCAGCCAAACCCGGAAGGACAGGACTCTTCCTAATTCACCCCTCCACTTT
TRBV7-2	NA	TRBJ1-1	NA	CASSSFPQGIEAFF	TGTGCCAGCAGCTCCTTCCCACAGGGTATTGAAGCTTTCTTT
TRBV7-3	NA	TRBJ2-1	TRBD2	CASSPSSGGAQGSYNEQFF	TGTGCCAGCAGCCCCTCTAGCGGGGGGGCCCAGGGCTCCTACAATGAGCAGTTCTTC